The T cell receptor (beta chain) described here comes from a study of blood T cell repertoires in COVID-19 (dated by TCRdb to the early 2020s). Regarding the study in general: Collaborator samples came from the United States, Italy and Spain and covered acute and convalescent phases of COVID-19. The material from the prospective study consisted of cDNA or gDNA derived from T cells, B-cell-depleted T cells, or PBMCs. Deeply sampled blood TCRbeta repertoires from subjects exposed to, actively infected with, or recovered from COVID-19 were included in the dataset. The repertoires were released in a freely available public database intended as a resource for research on the immune response to SARS-CoV-2. The samples were drawn from two sources: the first 160 participants of the ongoing ImmuneRACE study, and 1,254 subjects contributed by 6 global collaborators. Sample metadata almost always included a de-identified subject ID, COVID-19 status, age in years and sex. Where available, HLA class I and class II types were obtained from metadata supplied by the sample provider rather than from assay-based typing.

The paper as a whole reports these results and caveats: How much clinical and demographic metadata was included differed by source and by participant, and the metadata was provided uncurated.

Whole blood was collected in K2EDTA tubes by collaborating institutions according to the institutions' own protocols. For TCRbeta analysis, collaborators shipped samples in one of three forms: frozen whole blood, isolated PBMCs, or DNA extracted from either of those sample types. A remark on this clone: The specificity of this receptor is unknown. No per-base quality is available; no much larger clone lies one base away.

The immunoSEQ Assay, a bias-controlled multiplex PCR, was used to amplify TCRbeta CDR3 regions from genomic DNA. Under the source paper's analysis protocol: The number of nucleated cells in each sample was estimated from the amplification of reference gene primers within the assay. To quantify the absolute abundance of each unique TCRbeta CDR3 rearrangement, sequence reads were collapsed and filtered. For each sample, productive Simpson clonality was calculated as the square root of Simpson's diversity index across productive rearrangements. TCRdb stores this immuneACCESS table with in-frame sequences only. Part of the clones is absent; in the studies checked, under half of the shortfall reflects unresolved V genes, and no reason is known for the rest. That table gives V, J and clone size, and the DNA gave D and trimming. The sample includes just under 35,000 clones, with around 87% observed a single time. Together, the top ten hold 40% to 45% of the sample.

The TCR was taken from a human donor in a cohort sampled during active COVID-19. Material: peripheral blood.

The CDR3 region has the sequence CASSSPRMGEYEQYF. The DNA is TGTGCCAGCAGTTCGCCCAGGATGGGCGAGTACGAGCAGTACTTC. Here the chain combines TRBV6-5 and TRBJ2-7; no D segment can be confidently identified. From a lookup of the germline V gene, CDR1 and CDR2 are MNHEY and SVGAGI. V lost 4 bases and J lost 4 bases; the stretch between them is 17 bases long. The CDR3 measures 15 amino acids from cysteine to phenylalanine. The retained sequence is limited to the CDR3, 45 bases, with the frame set at the first base.